This entry lists 30 T cell receptor beta chains sequenced from one sample in a study of T cell changes during pregnancy in multiple sclerosis. Profiled with immunoSEQ multiplex PCR; TCRdb holds only in-frame clones, not every one. This sample has roughly 22,000 clones, with approximately 90% found just once. This sample comprised CD4+ T cells from peripheral blood mononuclear cells, obtained in the first trimester of pregnancy. Receptor source: a female donor in good health, enrolled as a control in a pregnancy study.

This chain connects TRBV6-6 to TRBJ1-5, with 9 positions matching TRBD1. V lost 8 bases and J lost 2; bases outside the gene matches: 4. The CDR3 spans 14 residues. CDR1 and CDR2 (germline): MNHNY, SVGAGI (reference sequence). As DNA, the CDR3 is TGTGCCAGCCTGGACAGGGGAGGCAATCAGCCCCAGCATTTT. Translation gives CASLDRGGNQPQHF.

This chain joins TRBV29-1 and TRBJ2-3; tentative D call: TRBD2 (6 bases). Trimming cost V 3 bases and J 6 bases, with 16 bases left between them. The germline V gene encodes CDR1 SQVTM and CDR2 ANQGSEA. The CDR3 totals 14 residues. CDR3 sequence reads: CSVDQGGSGDTQYF. The DNA for the CDR3 is TGCAGCGTTGATCAAGGAGGGAGTGGGGATACGCAGTATTTT.

The chain carries TRBV10-3 and TRBJ2-7, with 10 bases fitting TRBD1. The V and J ends lost 8 bases and 3 bases, in that order; junction bases with no gene match: 7. The germline V gene has CDR1 ENHRY and CDR2 SYGVKD. This CDR3 has 14 amino acids. The DNA of the CDR3 is TGTGCCATCTCCGGACAGGGGGGATTCTACGAGCAGTACTTC. Translating it yields CAISGQGGFYEQYF.

This clone was recorded once. The chain combines TRBV11-1 with TRBJ1-1, with D unclear. Per germline, CDR1 SGHAT and CDR2 FQDESV (reference sequence). The V and J ends lost 2 bases and 5 bases respectively, with 6 bases between them. This CDR3 contains 12 residues. CDR3 sequence (DNA): TGTGCCAGCAGCTTATCCGGGACTGAAGCTTTCTTT. This encodes CASSLSGTEAFF.

The V and J genes are TRBV5-1 and TRBJ1-1, with D perhaps matching TRBD1 (6 bases). CDR1 is SGHRS, CDR2 YFSETQ, per germline. CDR3 length equals 16 residues. Deletions cut 4 bases from V and 0 bases from J, with 16 bases between. CDR3 in amino acids: CASSQGTPALNTEAFF. The CDR3 DNA sequence: TGCGCCAGCAGCCAAGGGACACCAGCGTTGAACACTGAAGCTTTCTTT.

This clone is classed as medium-sized. The rearrangement links TRBV30 to TRBJ2-5; no firm D call. The V end lost 4 bases, the J end lost 1 base, and 13 bases lay between the germline ends. Per germline, CDR1 GTSNPN and CDR2 SVGIG (reference sequence). The CDR3 is 14 residues long. In DNA form, the CDR3 reads TGTGCCTGGACCCCTCAAGAGATCCAAGAGACCCAGTACTTC. This codes for CAWTPQEIQETQYF. The variable domain in full, completed from reference TRBV30 and TRBJ2-5, reads SQTIHQWPATLVQPVGSPLSLECTVEGTSNPNLYWYRQAAGRGLQLLFYSVGIGQISSEVPQNLSASRPQDRQFILSSKKLLLSDSGFYLCAWTPQEIQETQYFGPGTRLLVL.

This clone was counted a single time. CDR3 in DNA: TGTGCCAGCAGTTTAGTCCCCCCGAACAGGTCTTTTGGAAACACCATATATTTT. This sequence encodes CASSLVPPNRSFGNTIYF. This chain connects TRBV27 to TRBJ1-3, with D possibly being TRBD1 (5 bases). V was shortened by 2 bases and J by 3 bases, with 20 bases between the two germline ends. The CDR3 has 18 amino acids. CDR1 is MNHEY, CDR2 SMNVEV, per germline (reference sequence).

DNA for the CDR3: TGCGCCAGCAGCCAAGGGCGCGGTAGCGGGAGAAAGACCCAGTACTTC. This codes for CASSQGRGSGRKTQYF. The chain employs TRBV4-1 and TRBJ2-5, with TRBD2 identical over 9 bases. The CDR3 length is 16 residues. Germline V gene data show CDR1 as MGHRA and CDR2 as YSYEKL. With 1 base clipped from V and 6 bases from J, the junction kept 9 bases outside the gene matches.

J is TRBJ2-7 and V is TRBV19, with D possibly matching TRBD2 (5 bases). The CDR3 sequence is 14 residues long. The ends were cut back, 5 bases at V and 4 bases at J, with 15 bases in the middle. Germline V gives CDR1 LNHDA, CDR2 SQIVND (reference sequence). In nucleotides, the CDR3 is TGTGCCAGTAGTGGTGGGCTCGGGAATTACGAGCAGTACTTC. Translating it yields CASSGGLGNYEQYF. The full variable domain, its missing parts supplied by reference TRBV19 and TRBJ2-7, is DGGITQSPKYLFRKEGQNVTLSCEQNLNHDAMYWYRQDPGQGLRLIYYSQIVNDFQKGDIAEGYSVSREKKESFPLTVTSAQKNPTAFYLCASSGGLGNYEQYFGPGTRLTVT.

J is TRBJ2-1 and V is TRBV7-2; 9 bases agree with TRBD2. Trimming at V came to 6 bases and at J to 3 bases, leaving 6 bases not matched to a gene. This CDR3 contains 15 residues. The germline CDR1 and CDR2 sequences are SGHTA and FQGNSA. CDR3 nucleotide sequence: TGTGCCAGCAGGGATCCGACTAGCGGCTACAATGAGCAGTTCTTC. Amino acid sequence: CASRDPTSGYNEQFF.

This rearrangement joins TRBV7-6 to TRBJ2-7; D is undetermined. There are 13 residues in the CDR3. Germline V CDR1 and CDR2: SGHVS, FNYEAQ. Trimming took off 4 bases at V and 3 bases at J, with 10 bases between the two ends. The CDR3 loop is CASSSRASYEQYF. The DNA of the CDR3 is TGTGCCAGCAGCTCCAGAGCTAGCTACGAGCAGTACTTC.

The chain combines TRBV28 with TRBJ2-1, with 9 bases lining up with TRBD2. The germline V gene encodes CDR1 MDHEN and CDR2 SYDVKM. The ends lost 1 base at V and 0 bases at J; junction bases unmatched: 4. The CDR3 has 17 residues. Here the CDR3 reads CASSLSRAGGSYNEQFF. The CDR3 nucleotides are TGTGCCAGCAGTTTATCCCGAGCGGGAGGCTCCTACAATGAGCAGTTCTTC.

This chain links TRBV21-1 with TRBJ2-1; TRBD2, the D gene given by the table, was not confirmed from the DNA. TRBV21-1 is an annotated pseudogene. CDR3 length equals 13 residues. The CDR3 region has the DNA TGTGCCAGCAGCAAAGTCCTACTACGCGAGCAGTTCTTC. Translated: CASSKVLLREQFF.

The genes are TRBV6-5 and TRBJ2-5; maybe TRBD1 (6 bases). The end of the DNA fits TRBJ2-7 better, so the J call may be wrong. This CDR3 is 14 amino acids long. Germline CDR1 reads MNHEY; CDR2 reads SVGAGI. The CDR3 protein is CASSDPGQKYEQYF. In nucleotides, the CDR3 is TGTGCCAGCAGTGACCCAGGACAGAAATACGAGCAGTACTTC.

This chain joins TRBV5-6 and TRBJ1-2, with 7 bases matching TRBD1. The CDR3 totals 15 residues. The junction had 8 bases not matched to a gene; V was cut back by 1 base and J by 5 bases. CDR1 and CDR2 from the germline V gene are SGHDT and YYEEEE. CDR3 DNA: TGTGCCAGCAGCTTGCTAGGGGCAGGGGGGTATGGCTACACCTTC. It yields the protein CASSLLGAGGYGYTF.

This clone showed up just a few times. This chain connects TRBV10-3 to TRBJ1-1; D is uncertain. Germline-derived CDR1 and CDR2 are ENHRY and SYGVKD. The V end lost 3 bases, the J end lost 1 base, and 6 bases lay between the germline ends. The CDR3 is 13 residues long. The CDR3: CAISEPENTEAFF. CDR3 in DNA: TGTGCCATCAGTGAACCAGAGAACACTGAAGCTTTCTTT.

This chain connects TRBV5-1 to TRBJ2-5; 11 nucleotides agree with TRBD2. This CDR3 contains 14 residues. Germline values: CDR1 SGHRS, CDR2 YFSETQ. The ends lost 4 bases at V and 4 bases at J; junction bases unmatched: 3. CDR3 residues: CASSLGLAGETQYF. The CDR3 nucleotides are TGCGCCAGCAGCCTAGGACTAGCGGGAGAGACCCAGTACTTC.

This chain links TRBV5-4 with TRBJ2-5; unclear D gene. This CDR3 has 15 residues. With 1 base removed from V and 3 bases from J, the gap between germline ends came to 13 bases. Germline values: CDR1 SGHNT, CDR2 YYREEE (reference sequence). The CDR3 loop reads CASSLRAILKETQYF. The CDR3 DNA sequence: TGTGCCAGCAGCTTGCGCGCGATACTAAAAGAGACCCAGTACTTC.

V usage is TRBV10-3 and J usage is TRBJ2-7, with D uncertain. Germline V gives CDR1 ENHRY, CDR2 SYGVKD. V lost 2 bases and J 4 bases, leaving 3 bases between the germline ends. The CDR3 consists of 11 residues. This CDR3 reads CAISEQYEQYF. The CDR3 DNA reads as TGTGCCATCAGTGAGCAGTACGAGCAGTACTTC.

The chain uses TRBV11-3 and TRBJ2-1, with 13 positions matching TRBD2. J gave up 7 bases and V 1 base, and 1 base lay outside the gene matches. The CDR3 is 15 residues long. Germline CDR1 is SGHNT and CDR2 is YENEEA. CDR3 nucleotides: TGTGCCAGCAGCTTAGGGACTAGCGGGAGTAATGAGCAGTTCTTC. This sequence encodes CASSLGTSGSNEQFF.

The gene calls are TRBV10-3 and TRBJ1-6; 8 bases agree with TRBD1. V lost 4 bases to trimming and J lost 7 bases; unmatched junction nucleotides: 3. Germline CDR1 reads ENHRY; CDR2 reads SYGVKD. CDR3 length: 14 amino acids. CDR3 protein: CAISAGTGNSPLHF. CDR3 DNA sequence: TGTGCCATCAGTGCCGGGACAGGAAATTCACCCCTCCACTTT.

The rearrangement joins TRBV6-4 to TRBJ1-2, with a weak D call TRBD1 (6 bases). The CDR3 is made up of 15 amino acids. V lost 0 bases and J 8 bases, leaving 16 bases between the germline ends. Germline CDR1 is MRHNA and CDR2 is SNTAGT. The CDR3 region is CASSDSLLGTLGYTF. For the CDR3, the DNA is TGTGCCAGCAGTGACTCCTTACTAGGGACATTGGGCTACACCTTC.

The chain combines TRBV29-1 with TRBJ2-2, with TRBD1 identical over 8 bases. Germline assignment: CDR1 SQVTM and CDR2 ANQGSEA. Trimming took 5 bases from V and 0 from J; bases not matched to a gene: 8. This CDR3 is 16 amino acids long. CDR3 nucleotides: TGCAGCGTTTCGGACAGGGCTGCTACGAACACCGGGGAGCTGTTTTTT. Its translation: CSVSDRAATNTGELFF.

About this clone itself: A junction end diverges from the germline sequence, so it may reflect a read error. J is TRBJ2-3 and V is TRBV6-6; D not certain. Germline V gives CDR1 MNHNY, CDR2 SVGAGI (reference sequence). The CDR3 is 12 amino acids. The CDR3 is CAGSLTGDTQYF. The CDR3, as DNA: TGTGCCGGCAGTCTGACTGGGGATACGCAGTATTTT.

The V gene is TRBV19, the J gene TRBJ2-3; 9 nucleotides agree with TRBD1. The CDR3 has 16 residues. Germline V gene lookup returns CDR1 LNHDA and CDR2 SQIVND (reference sequence). V shed 4 bases, J shed 0 bases, and the junction held 5 bases outside the gene matches. The CDR3 nucleotides are TGTGCCAGTAGTACCGGACAGGGGTTCAGCACAGATACGCAGTATTTT. Its protein product is CASSTGQGFSTDTQYF.

This clone was seen once. The V gene is TRBV19, the J gene TRBJ2-7; the D gene is possibly TRBD2 (5 bases). CDR3 size: 13 residues. Trimming cost V 5 bases and J 2 bases, with 10 bases left between them. Germline V gives CDR1 LNHDA, CDR2 SQIVND (reference sequence). The CDR3 protein is CASSLRGTYEQYF. Written as DNA, the CDR3 is TGTGCCAGTAGTCTCCGGGGTACCTACGAGCAGTACTTC.

The chain is built from TRBV5-1 and TRBJ2-1, with D maybe TRBD2 (6 bases). Germline CDR1 SGHRS, CDR2 YFSETQ. V was trimmed by 4 bases and J by 6 bases, leaving 20 bases between them. The CDR3 consists of 16 residues. The CDR3 here is CASSPAFSLAANEQFF. The CDR3 DNA sequence: TGCGCCAGCAGCCCTGCTTTTAGCTTAGCGGCCAATGAGCAGTTCTTC.

This clone is classed as medium-sized. This rearrangement joins TRBV19 to TRBJ2-1; D may be TRBD2 (6 bases). V gave up 4 bases and J gave up 2 bases, with 18 bases separating them. Germline V CDR1 and CDR2: LNHDA, SQIVND (reference sequence). This CDR3 spans 17 amino acids. The CDR3 is CASSTEMLAFTYNEQFF. The CDR3 nucleotides are TGTGCCAGTAGTACAGAAATGCTAGCGTTTACCTACAATGAGCAGTTCTTC.

The V call is TRBV2, the J call TRBJ2-1, with 12 bases matching TRBD2. This CDR3 contains 14 residues. CDR1 and CDR2 from the germline V gene are SNHLY and FYNNEI. Trimming removed 7 bases from V and 4 bases from J; junction bases left unmatched: 2. DNA for the CDR3: TGTGCCAGCAAGGGACTAGCGGGTTACAATGAGCAGTTCTTC. This gives the protein CASKGLAGYNEQFF.

V usage is TRBV7-2 and J usage is TRBJ2-5; the D gene is possibly TRBD1 (5 bases). The CDR3 covers 14 residues. The V end was cut by 5 bases, the J end by 1 base, with 11 bases between. The germline CDR1 and CDR2 sequences are SGHTA and FQGNSA. The CDR3 sequence: CASSPGYVQETQYF. As DNA, the CDR3 is TGTGCCAGCAGCCCAGGGTATGTCCAAGAGACCCAGTACTTC.